This section outlines one T cell receptor beta chain sequence together with its context. This entry is derived from a study of blood T cell repertoires in COVID-19. The overall study: The samples span acute and convalescent COVID-19 from the United States, Italy and Spain. Nucleic acid was either cDNA or gDNA, and it came from T cells, B-cell-depleted T cells, or PBMCs.

Original processing methods: Estimates of nucleated cell counts were drawn from the amplification of reference gene primers. Libraries were prepared by immunoSEQ multiplex PCR; TCRdb keeps only in-frame clonotypes and omits some of them. V and J calls and clone size follow that table, whereas D and trimming were derived from the DNA. The sample holds around 250,000 clones, less than 90% seen once. CDR3 length: 16 residues. Trimming at V came to 0 bases and at J to 4 bases, leaving 5 bases not matched to a gene. This TCR came from a man aged 60 to 75 with acute or convalescent COVID-19. V and J are TRBV23-1 and TRBJ2-2, with TRBD1 matching 7 bases. TRBV23-1 is an open reading frame whose function is uncertain. Sample: peripheral blood. The chain's CDR3 is CASSQSATGSTGELFF. The CDR3 DNA follows: TGCGCCAGCAGTCAATCTGCGACAGGGAGCACCGGGGAGCTGTTTTTT.